This T cell receptor beta chain was sequenced in a study of T cell responses to AZD1222 COVID-19 vaccine. Note on this clone: The sample contains more than one DNA sequence encoding this CDR3.

Profiled with immunoSEQ multiplex PCR; TCRdb holds only in-frame clones, not every one. The sample includes 200,000 to 250,000 clones, approximately 94% seen only once; the top ten take about 1.5%. Losses at the gene ends were 0 bases for V and 5 bases for J; bases not matched to a gene: 0. CDR3 length: 13 residues. Per the germline V gene, CDR1 is SEHNR and CDR2 is FQNEAQ (reference sequence). The chain links TRBV7-9 to TRBJ2-5; 7 bases fit TRBD2. The receptor was isolated from an adult who received the MenACWY meningococcal vaccine as a control. Material: peripheral blood, obtained 28 days after the second dose of the MenACWY control vaccine. The CDR3 DNA is TGTGCCAGCAGCTTAGCGGGGGGGGAGACCCAGTACTTC. Its protein is CASSLAGGETQYF.